These 15 T cell receptor beta chains share one sample of origin, sequenced in a study of tumor-infiltrating lymphocytes in primary liver carcinoma. Between roughly 17 and 33 mg of unsorted bulk tissue served as the source from which RNA and DNA were co-extracted. With a constant-region primer, TCR beta cDNA was made from around 520 ng of total RNA. Libraries covering TCR beta were generated through three nested multiplex PCR rounds (using a slightly modified ARM-PCR). Forward primers for TRBV1-TRBV30 and a C-beta reverse primer served the first two PCR rounds, at about 9 cycles each. TCRdb re-called the multiplex PCR reads with MiXCR, one entry per CDR3 protein. The sample records roughly 200,000 distinct CDR3 sequences, approximately 86% being singletons. The specimen was tumor tissue from primary liver carcinoma. Every receptor here comes from a man between 35 and 55 years old with primary liver carcinoma and hepatitis B virus infection.

CDR3 sequence (DNA): TGCAGCGTTATATGGAACCAAGAGACCCAGTACTTC. Translated: CSVIWNQETQYF. The V call is TRBV29-1, the J call TRBJ2-5; D is undetermined. V was cut by 5 bases and J by 0 bases, with 7 bases left in between. The germline gives CDR1 SQVTM, CDR2 ANQGSEA. CDR3 length: 12 amino acids.

V gene TRBV5-1 combines with J gene TRBJ2-1; 7 bases line up with TRBD2. After removal of 5 bases from V and 9 bases from J, the junction contained 8 bases not matched to a gene. CDR1 and CDR2 from the germline V gene are SGHRS and YFSETQ. This CDR3 has 13 amino acids. CDR3 nucleotides: TGCGCCAGCAGTGCCTCGCGGGGGTCTGAGCAGTTCTTC. Translation gives CASSASRGSEQFF. The whole variable domain, filled in from reference TRBV5-1 and TRBJ2-1, reads KAGVTQTPRYLIKTRGQQVTLSCSPISGHRSVSWYQQTPGQGLQFLFEYFSETQRNKGNFPGRFSGRQFSNSRSEMNVSTLELGDSALYLCASSASRGSEQFFGPGTRLTVL.

In the case of this clonotype: The CDR3 does not close with the conserved phenylalanine or tryptophan, likely indicating a read error. This sequence joins TRBV6-2 or TRBV6-3 and TRBJ2-1, with 12 bases aligning to TRBD2. J was trimmed by 5 bases and V by 6 bases; bases with no gene match: 5. The CDR3 contains 15 residues. Per the germline V gene, CDR1 is MNHEY and CDR2 is SVGEGT. The CDR3 sequence is CASSRRTSGNNEQFI. The CDR3 coding sequence is TGTGCCAGCAGCCGTCGGACTAGCGGGAACAATGAGCAGTTCATC.

The chain links TRBV29-1 to TRBJ1-2; D remains ambiguous. The CDR3 has 11 residues. With 6 bases removed from V and 6 bases from J, the gap between germline ends came to 11 bases. CDR1 SQVTM and CDR2 ANQGSEA come from the germline V gene. CDR3 DNA: TGCAGCGTAACGTGGACGAATGGCTACACCTTC. This translates into CSVTWTNGYTF.

The chain's CDR3 is CASSFPGSNGTKNIQYF. The CDR3 region has the DNA TGTGCCAGCAGTTTTCCCGGATCTAACGGGACCAAAAACATTCAGTACTTC. The rearrangement links TRBV11-1 to TRBJ2-4; D is perhaps TRBD2 (5 bases). Germline V CDR1 and CDR2: SGHAT, FQDESV (reference sequence). The CDR3 runs to 17 residues. Trimming pared 6 bases from V and 2 bases from J, leaving 20 bases between.

In this sample, this clonotype turned up many times. The rearrangement uses TRBV28 and TRBJ1-6; D is undetermined. The CDR3 totals 15 residues. V lost 3 bases and J lost 5, with 11 bases in between. Looked up from germline, CDR1 is MDHEN and CDR2 is SYDVKM. Here the CDR3 reads CASSLGLTNNSPLHF. DNA for the CDR3: TGTGCCAGCAGTTTGGGTTTAACAAATAATTCACCCCTCCACTTT.

The sample holds one count of this clonotype. As the CDR3 is not closed by the conserved phenylalanine or tryptophan, this likely results from a read error. The chain uses TRBV6-1 and TRBJ2-7; D gene uncertain. The CDR3 loop spans 11 amino acids. Germline V gene data show CDR1 as MNHNS and CDR2 as SASEGT. The CDR3 DNA reads TGTGCCATCAGTGATTCCTGCGAGCAGTACTTA. Translated: CAISDSCEQYL.

About this clonotype: Relative to the germline gene, one junction end is altered; a read error may explain this. V and J are TRBV29-1 and TRBJ2-7; 8 bases are shared with TRBD2. Looked up from germline, CDR1 is SQVTM and CDR2 is ANQGSEA. The CDR3 is made up of 12 amino acids. CDR3 amino acids: CRSLTSDHEQYF. CDR3 sequence (DNA): TGTAGATCCCTGACTAGCGACCACGAGCAGTACTTC.

Regarding this clonotype: The junction departs from germline at one end; a sequencing error may be responsible. The V and J genes are TRBV12-3 or TRBV12-4 and TRBJ1-3; no clear D. This CDR3 comprises 13 residues. This CDR3 is CASSTSSGNTIYF. DNA of the CDR3: TGCGCCAGCAGCACGAGCTCTGGAAACACCATATATTTT.

A remark on this clonotype: The germline gene is not matched at one end of the junction; a read error may be the cause. The chain joins TRBV5-1 to TRBJ2-3; no definite D call. Germline lookup yields CDR1 SGHRS and CDR2 YFSETQ. This CDR3 contains 16 residues. CDR3 residues: CASSLDGRTSTDTQYF. As DNA, the CDR3 is TGCGCCAGCAGTTTGGACGGCCGCACTAGCACAGATACGCAGTATTTT.

About this clonotype: The germline gene is not matched at one end of the junction; a read error may be the cause. The rearrangement uses TRBV28 and TRBJ2-3; 7 nucleotides line up with TRBD2. This CDR3 is built from 16 residues. Germline V gives CDR1 MDHEN, CDR2 SYDVKM. CDR3 protein: CASLGGVGGSTNTQYF. In DNA, the CDR3 is TGTGCCAGCCTGGGAGGAGTGGGAGGGAGCACAAATACGCAGTATTTT.

As concerns this clonotype: The germline gene is not matched at one end of the junction; a read error may be the cause. The chain recombines TRBV14 with TRBJ2-1; 7 nucleotides match TRBD2. CDR1 and CDR2 from the germline V gene are SGHDN and FVKESK. The CDR3 runs to 15 residues. The CDR3, as DNA: TGTACCAGCAGCCAATCTCTCTCGGGAGGACTACGGCCGTTCTTC. Amino acid sequence: CTSSQSLSGGLRPFF.

This clonotype was counted a single time. The CDR3 does not end in the conserved phenylalanine or tryptophan, so this is likely a read error. The CDR3 is CASTDPEDGYTY. CDR3 sequence (DNA): TGTGCCAGCACCGACCCGGAGGATGGTTACACCTAC. This chain joins TRBV6-1 and TRBJ1-2, with D uncertain. CDR3 length equals 12 residues. Germline CDR1 reads MNHNS; CDR2 reads SASEGT.

The rearrangement links TRBV29-1 to TRBJ2-4; D is unclear. This CDR3 contains 13 residues. Germline loops: CDR1 SQVTM, CDR2 ANQGSEA. Trimming stripped 7 bases from V and 5 bases from J, with 15 bases between. The CDR3 region is CSAWTNAENIQYF. As DNA, the CDR3 is TGCAGCGCCTGGACCAACGCCGAAAACATTCAGTACTTC.

Notes on this clonotype: One base away lies a much larger clone, so this may be a sequencing read error. The V gene is TRBV30, the J gene TRBJ1-1; maybe TRBD1 (5 bases). Germline-derived CDR1 and CDR2 are GTSNPN and SVGIG (reference sequence). This CDR3 is 10 amino acids long. The CDR3, as DNA: TGTGCCTGGGGACATCTTGAAGCTATCTTT. Translating it yields CAWGHLEAIF.